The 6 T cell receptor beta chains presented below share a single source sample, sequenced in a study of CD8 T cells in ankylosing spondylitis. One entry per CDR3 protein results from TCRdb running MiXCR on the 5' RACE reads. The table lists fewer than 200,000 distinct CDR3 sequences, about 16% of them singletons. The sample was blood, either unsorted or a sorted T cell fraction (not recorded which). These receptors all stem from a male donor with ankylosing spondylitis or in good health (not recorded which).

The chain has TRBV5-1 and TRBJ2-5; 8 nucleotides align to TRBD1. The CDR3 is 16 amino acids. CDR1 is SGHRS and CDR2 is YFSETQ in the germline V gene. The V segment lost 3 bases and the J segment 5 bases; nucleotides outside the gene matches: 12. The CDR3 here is CASSSLDRDAQETQYF. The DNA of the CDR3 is TGCGCCAGCAGCTCTTTGGACAGGGACGCCCAGGAGACCCAGTACTTC.

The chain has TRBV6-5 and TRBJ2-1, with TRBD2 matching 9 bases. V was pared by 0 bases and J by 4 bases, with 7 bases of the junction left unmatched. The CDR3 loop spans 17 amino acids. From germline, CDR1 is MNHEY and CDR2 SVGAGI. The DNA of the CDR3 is TGTGCCAGCAGTTACTCAGTTAGCGGGAGAGGATACAATGAGCAGTTCTTC. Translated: CASSYSVSGRGYNEQFF.

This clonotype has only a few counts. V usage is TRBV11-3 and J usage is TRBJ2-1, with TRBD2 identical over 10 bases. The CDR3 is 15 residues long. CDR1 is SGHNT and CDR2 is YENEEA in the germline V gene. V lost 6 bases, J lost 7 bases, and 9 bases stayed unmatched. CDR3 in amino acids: CASSYGLAASNEQFF. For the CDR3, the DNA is TGTGCCAGCAGTTACGGACTAGCGGCCTCTAATGAGCAGTTCTTC.

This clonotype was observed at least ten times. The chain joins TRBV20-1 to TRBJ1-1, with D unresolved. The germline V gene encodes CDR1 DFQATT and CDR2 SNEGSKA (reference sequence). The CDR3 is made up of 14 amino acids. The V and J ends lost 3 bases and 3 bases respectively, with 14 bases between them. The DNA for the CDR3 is TGCAGTGCTAGCCTCCCAGGAGGTTACACTGAAGCTTTCTTT. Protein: CSASLPGGYTEAFF.

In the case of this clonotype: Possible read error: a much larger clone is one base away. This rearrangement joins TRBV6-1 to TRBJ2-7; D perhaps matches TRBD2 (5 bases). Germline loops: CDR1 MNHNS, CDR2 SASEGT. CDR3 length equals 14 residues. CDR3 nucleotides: TGTGCCAGCAACCGGGCCTTGGACTCCTACGAGCTGTACTTC. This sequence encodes CASNRALDSYELYF.

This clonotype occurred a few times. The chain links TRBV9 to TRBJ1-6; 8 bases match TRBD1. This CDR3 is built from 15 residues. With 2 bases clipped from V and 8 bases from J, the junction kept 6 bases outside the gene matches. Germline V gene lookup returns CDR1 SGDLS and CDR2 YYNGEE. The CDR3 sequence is CASSVTGQGDSPLHF. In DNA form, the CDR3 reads TGTGCCAGCAGCGTGACCGGACAGGGCGATTCACCCCTCCACTTT.